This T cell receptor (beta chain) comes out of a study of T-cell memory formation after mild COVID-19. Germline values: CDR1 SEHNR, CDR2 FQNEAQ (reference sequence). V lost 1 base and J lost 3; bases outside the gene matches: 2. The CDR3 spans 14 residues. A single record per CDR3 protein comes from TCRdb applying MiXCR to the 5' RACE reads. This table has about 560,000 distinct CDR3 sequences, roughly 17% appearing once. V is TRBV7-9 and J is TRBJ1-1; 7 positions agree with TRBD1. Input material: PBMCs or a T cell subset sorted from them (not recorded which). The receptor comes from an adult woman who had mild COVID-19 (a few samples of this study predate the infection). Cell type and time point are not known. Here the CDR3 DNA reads TGTGCCAGCAGCTTAGGGGGACAGTACACTGAAGCTTTCTTT. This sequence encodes CASSLGGQYTEAFF.